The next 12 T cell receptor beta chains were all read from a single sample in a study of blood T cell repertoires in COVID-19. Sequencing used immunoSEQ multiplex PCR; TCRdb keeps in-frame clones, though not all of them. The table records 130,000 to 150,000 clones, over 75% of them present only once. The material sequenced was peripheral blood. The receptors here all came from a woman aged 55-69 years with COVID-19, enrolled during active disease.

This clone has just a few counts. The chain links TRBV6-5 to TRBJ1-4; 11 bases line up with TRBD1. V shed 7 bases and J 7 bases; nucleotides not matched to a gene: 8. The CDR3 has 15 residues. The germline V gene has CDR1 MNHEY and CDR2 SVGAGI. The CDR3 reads CASKPGQGEREKLFF. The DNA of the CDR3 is TGTGCCAGCAAACCGGGACAGGGGGAACGTGAAAAACTGTTTTTT.

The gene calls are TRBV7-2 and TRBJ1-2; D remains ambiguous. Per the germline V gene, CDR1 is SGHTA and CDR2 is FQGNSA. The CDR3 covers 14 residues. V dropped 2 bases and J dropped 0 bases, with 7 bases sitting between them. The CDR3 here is CASSLFGANYGYTF. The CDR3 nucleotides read TGTGCCAGCAGCTTATTTGGAGCTAACTATGGCTACACCTTC.

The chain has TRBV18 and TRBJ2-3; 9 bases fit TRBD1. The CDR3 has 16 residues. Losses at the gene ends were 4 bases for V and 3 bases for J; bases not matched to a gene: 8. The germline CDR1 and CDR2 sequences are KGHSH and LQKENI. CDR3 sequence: CASSLQGQGSTDTQYF. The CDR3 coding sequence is TGTGCCAGCTCACTACAGGGACAGGGATCAACAGATACGCAGTATTTT.

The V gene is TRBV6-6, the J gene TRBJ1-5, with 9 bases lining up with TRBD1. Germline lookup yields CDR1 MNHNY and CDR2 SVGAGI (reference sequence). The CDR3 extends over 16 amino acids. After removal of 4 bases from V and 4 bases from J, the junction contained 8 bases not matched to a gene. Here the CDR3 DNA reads TGTGCCAGCAGTTTCTTAACAGGGGGCGCGAATCAGCCCCAGCATTTT. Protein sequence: CASSFLTGGANQPQHF.

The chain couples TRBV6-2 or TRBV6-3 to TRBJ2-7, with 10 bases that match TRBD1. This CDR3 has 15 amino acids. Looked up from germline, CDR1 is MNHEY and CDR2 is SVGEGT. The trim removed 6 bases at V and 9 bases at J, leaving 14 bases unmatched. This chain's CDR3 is CASSPIGQGVRRQYF. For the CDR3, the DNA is TGTGCCAGCAGCCCTATTGGACAGGGGGTTAGACGGCAGTACTTC.

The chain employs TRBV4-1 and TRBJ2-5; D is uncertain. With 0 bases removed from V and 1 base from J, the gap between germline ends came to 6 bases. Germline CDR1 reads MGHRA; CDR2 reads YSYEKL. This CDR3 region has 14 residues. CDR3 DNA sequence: TGCGCCAGCAGCCAAGATCCGTCCCAAGAGACCCAGTACTTC. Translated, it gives CASSQDPSQETQYF.

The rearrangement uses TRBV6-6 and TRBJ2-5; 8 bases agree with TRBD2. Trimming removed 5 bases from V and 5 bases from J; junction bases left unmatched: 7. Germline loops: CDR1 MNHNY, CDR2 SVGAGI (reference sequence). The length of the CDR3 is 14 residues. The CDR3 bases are TGTGCCAGCAGTCCCCGGGGGGGCCGGGAGACCCAGTACTTC. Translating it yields CASSPRGGRETQYF.

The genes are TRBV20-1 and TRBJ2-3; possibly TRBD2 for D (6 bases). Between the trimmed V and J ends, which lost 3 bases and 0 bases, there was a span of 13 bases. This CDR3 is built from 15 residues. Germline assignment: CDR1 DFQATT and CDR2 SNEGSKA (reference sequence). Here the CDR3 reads CSASVGGPSTDTQYF. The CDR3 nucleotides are TGCAGTGCTAGTGTCGGGGGACCTAGCACAGATACGCAGTATTTT.

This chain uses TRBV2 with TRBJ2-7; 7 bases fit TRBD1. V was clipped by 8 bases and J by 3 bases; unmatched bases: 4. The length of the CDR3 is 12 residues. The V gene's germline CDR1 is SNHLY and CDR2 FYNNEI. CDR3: CASADRDYEQYF. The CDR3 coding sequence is TGTGCCAGCGCCGACAGGGACTACGAGCAGTACTTC.

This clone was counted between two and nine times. CDR3 coding DNA: TGTGCCAGTAGTATCTCGTATCTGAGCACAGATACGCAGTATTTT. It encodes CASSISYLSTDTQYF. This rearrangement joins TRBV19 to TRBJ2-3; the D is unclear. V lost 3 bases and J lost 0, with 10 bases in between. Germline V gives CDR1 LNHDA, CDR2 SQIVND (reference sequence). The CDR3 spans 15 residues.

CDR3: CASSLQGIYGYTF. CDR3 DNA sequence: TGCGCCAGCAGCCTACAGGGGATTTATGGCTACACCTTC. The chain couples TRBV5-1 to TRBJ1-2, with 7 bases identical to TRBD1. In germline, CDR1 is SGHRS, CDR2 YFSETQ. J lost 5 bases, V lost 4 bases, and 5 bases had no gene match. CDR3 length: 13 amino acids.

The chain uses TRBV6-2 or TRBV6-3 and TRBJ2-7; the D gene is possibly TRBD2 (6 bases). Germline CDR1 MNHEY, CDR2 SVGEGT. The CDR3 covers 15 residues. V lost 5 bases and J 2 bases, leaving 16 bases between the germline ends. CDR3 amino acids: CASSTIRETAYEQYF. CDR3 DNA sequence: TGTGCCAGCAGTACCATCCGGGAGACAGCCTACGAGCAGTACTTC.